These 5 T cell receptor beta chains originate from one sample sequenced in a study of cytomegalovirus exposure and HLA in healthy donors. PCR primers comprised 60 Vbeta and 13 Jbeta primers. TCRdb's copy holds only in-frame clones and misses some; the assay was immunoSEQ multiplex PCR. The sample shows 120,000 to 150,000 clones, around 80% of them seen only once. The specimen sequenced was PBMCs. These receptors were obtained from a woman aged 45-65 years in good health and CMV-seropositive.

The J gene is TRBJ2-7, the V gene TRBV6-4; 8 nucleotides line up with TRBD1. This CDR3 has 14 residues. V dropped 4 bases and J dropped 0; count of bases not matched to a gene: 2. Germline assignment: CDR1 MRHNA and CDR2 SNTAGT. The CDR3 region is CASSVDRVSYEQYF. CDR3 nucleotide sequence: TGTGCCAGCAGTGTGGACAGGGTCTCCTACGAGCAGTACTTC.

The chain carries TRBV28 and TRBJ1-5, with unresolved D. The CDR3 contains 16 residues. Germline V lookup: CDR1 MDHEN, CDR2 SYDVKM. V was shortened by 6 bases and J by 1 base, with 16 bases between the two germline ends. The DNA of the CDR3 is TGTGCCAGCAGGGTAATAGGATCGGGAAGCAATCAGCCCCAGCATTTT. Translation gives CASRVIGSGSNQPQHF.

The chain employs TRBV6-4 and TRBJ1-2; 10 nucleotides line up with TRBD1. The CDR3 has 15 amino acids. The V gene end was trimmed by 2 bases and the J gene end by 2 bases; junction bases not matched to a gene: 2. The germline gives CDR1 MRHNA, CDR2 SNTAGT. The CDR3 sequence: CASSDGGQGNYGYTF. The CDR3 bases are TGTGCCAGCAGTGACGGGGGACAGGGGAACTATGGCTACACCTTC.

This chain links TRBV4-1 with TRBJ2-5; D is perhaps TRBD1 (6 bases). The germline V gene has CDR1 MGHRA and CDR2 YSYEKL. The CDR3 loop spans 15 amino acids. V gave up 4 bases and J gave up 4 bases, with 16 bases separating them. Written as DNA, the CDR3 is TGCGCCAGCAGCCCCGCCCCAACAGGGTCAGAGACCCAGTACTTC. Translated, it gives CASSPAPTGSETQYF.

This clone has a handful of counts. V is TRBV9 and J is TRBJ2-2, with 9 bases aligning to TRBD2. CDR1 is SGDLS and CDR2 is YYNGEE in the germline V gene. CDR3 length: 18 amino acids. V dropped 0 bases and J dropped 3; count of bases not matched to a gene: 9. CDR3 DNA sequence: TGTGCCAGCAGCGTAGTGGCGGGAGCGGGGGGCTACACCGGGGAGCTGTTTTTT. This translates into CASSVVAGAGGYTGELFF. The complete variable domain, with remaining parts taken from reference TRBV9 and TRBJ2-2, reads DSGVTQTPKHLITATGQRVTLRCSPRSGDLSVYWYQQSLDQGLQFLIQYYNGEERAKGNILERFSAQQFPDLHSELNLSSLELGDSALYFCASSVVAGAGGYTGELFFGEGSRLTVL.